Following are 14 T cell receptor beta chains from one sample sequenced in a study of blood T cell repertoires in COVID-19 (TCRdb year 2020). Preparation of the library involved the immunoSEQ multiplex PCR assay. In TCRdb, the immuneACCESS table is reduced to in-frame sequences with V and J assigned. These tables do not hold every clone; where another copy was compared, an unresolved V gene accounts for under half, and the others remain unexplained. The sample table lists 180,000 or so clones, roughly 88% of them with a count of one. The ten largest clones add up to 5% to 7% of the sample. The sequencing sample was made of PBMCs or T cells enriched from blood (not recorded which). These TCRs come from a man aged 35-49 years with acute COVID-19.

The chain links TRBV18 to TRBJ2-1, with TRBD2 as a possible D gene (5 bases). The CDR3 extends over 15 amino acids. The germline CDR1 and CDR2 sequences are KGHSH and LQKENI. The V gene lost 3 bases and the J gene lost 9 bases, with 18 bases spanning the gap. DNA for the CDR3: TGTGCCAGCTCACCGTCGCTAGCTGGATTCGGTGAGCAGTTCTTC. It encodes CASSPSLAGFGEQFF.

V and J are TRBV10-1 and TRBJ1-5, with TRBD1 matching over 7 bases. Per the germline V gene, CDR1 is WNHNN and CDR2 is SYGVQD (reference sequence). With 5 bases clipped from V and 7 bases from J, the junction kept 5 bases outside the gene matches. This CDR3 comprises 13 residues. CDR3 sequence: CASSPTGEQPQHF. The CDR3 DNA reads as TGCGCCAGCAGTCCCACAGGGGAGCAGCCCCAGCATTTT.

J is TRBJ1-6 and V is TRBV30, with a tentative D call TRBD1 (6 bases). The V end was cut by 4 bases, the J end by 10 bases, with 14 bases between. CDR3 length equals 13 residues. The germline V gene encodes CDR1 GTSNPN and CDR2 SVGIG (reference sequence). The CDR3 bases are TGTGCCTGGAACTGGGGGGGCCAATCACCCCTCCACTTT. Amino acid sequence: CAWNWGGQSPLHF.

The chain employs TRBV6-5 and TRBJ2-7, with 7 bases fitting TRBD1. This CDR3 spans 14 amino acids. J lost 2 bases, V lost 3 bases, and 4 bases had no gene match. From germline, CDR1 is MNHEY and CDR2 SVGAGI. CDR3 amino acids: CASSYDRDTYEQYF. Written as DNA, the CDR3 is TGTGCCAGCAGTTATGACAGGGACACCTACGAGCAGTACTTC.

This chain connects TRBV5-6 to TRBJ2-2, with D possibly TRBD1 on 5 matching bases. With 2 bases removed from V and 5 bases from J, the gap between germline ends came to 10 bases. CDR1 is SGHDT, CDR2 YYEEEE, per germline. The CDR3 extends over 14 amino acids. CDR3 nucleotides: TGTGCCAGCAGCTTTCTCCAGGGAACCGGGGAGCTGTTTTTT. Encoded protein: CASSFLQGTGELFF. Based on the CDR3 plus reference TRBV5-6 and TRBJ2-2, the full variable domain is DAGVTQSPTHLIKTRGQQVTLRCSPKSGHDTVSWYQQALGQGPQFIFQYYEEEERQRGNFPDRFSGHQFPNYSSELNVNALLLGDSALYLCASSFLQGTGELFFGEGSRLTVL.

V usage is TRBV6-4 and J usage is TRBJ2-1, with D possibly being TRBD1 (5 bases). With 2 bases removed from V and 6 bases from J, the gap between germline ends came to 14 bases. The germline CDR1 and CDR2 sequences are MRHNA and SNTAGT. The CDR3 runs 15 residues. For the CDR3, the DNA is TGTGCCAGCAGTGACACCCGTGGGGCTGTCAATGAGCAGTTCTTC. Translation gives CASSDTRGAVNEQFF.

As DNA, the CDR3 is TGTGCCAGCAGTTTAGATGCGTCCCACGAGCAGTACTTC. Translation: CASSLDASHEQYF. V is TRBV28 and J is TRBJ2-7; the D is unclear. V lost 2 bases and J 5 bases, leaving 10 bases between the germline ends. This CDR3 comprises 13 residues. Germline loops: CDR1 MDHEN, CDR2 SYDVKM.

The chain is built from TRBV25-1 and TRBJ2-5; tentative D call: TRBD1 (5 bases). Trimming left V 0 bases short and J 0 bases short, with 8 bases between. Germline V gives CDR1 MGHDK, CDR2 SYGVNS. CDR3 size: 15 residues. The DNA for the CDR3 is TGTGCCAGCAGTGAATATAGGACACACCAAGAGACCCAGTACTTC. Translated, it gives CASSEYRTHQETQYF.

The J gene is TRBJ2-2, the V gene TRBV13; tentative D call: TRBD1 (6 bases). V was cut by 6 bases and J by 4 bases, with 9 bases left in between. Germline CDR1 reads PRHDT; CDR2 reads FYEKMQ (reference sequence). The CDR3 runs 13 residues. This chain's CDR3 is CASSFRGTGELFF. The CDR3 DNA sequence: TGTGCCAGCAGTTTCAGGGGCACCGGGGAGCTGTTTTTT. Complete variable domain (other parts from reference TRBV13 and TRBJ2-2): AAGVIQSPRHLIKEKRETATLKCYPIPRHDTVYWYQQGPGQDPQFLISFYEKMQSDKGSIPDRFSAQQFSDYHSELNMSSLELGDSALYFCASSFRGTGELFFGEGSRLTVL.

This clone was counted a few times. J is TRBJ2-5 and V is TRBV25-1; possibly TRBD1 for D (5 bases). The CDR3 extends over 14 amino acids. CDR1 is MGHDK and CDR2 is SYGVNS in the germline V gene. V lost 2 bases and J lost 1, with 8 bases in between. CDR3 sequence reads: CASSEPTVQETQYF. CDR3 sequence (DNA): TGTGCCAGCAGTGAACCGACAGTCCAAGAGACCCAGTACTTC.

The chain joins TRBV9 to TRBJ2-1; TRBD2 is a possible D gene (5 bases). This CDR3 spans 13 amino acids. Germline V gene sequence: CDR1 SGDLS, CDR2 YYNGEE. The ends were cut back, 1 base at V and 11 bases at J, with 13 bases in the middle. The CDR3 DNA is TGTGCCAGCAGCGTAAAGTTCGGGGATCAGCAGTTCTTC. Translated, it gives CASSVKFGDQQFF.

The chain joins TRBV4-1 to TRBJ1-5; tentatively, D is TRBD1 (6 bases). V was cut by 0 bases and J by 7 bases, with 13 bases left in between. CDR3 length: 15 amino acids. Germline loops: CDR1 MGHRA, CDR2 YSYEKL. CDR3 region: CASSQDYQGYQPQHF. The CDR3 bases are TGCGCCAGCAGCCAAGATTATCAGGGGTACCAGCCCCAGCATTTT.

The chain couples TRBV3-1 (or the pseudogene TRBV3-2) to TRBJ2-3; no firm D call. Trimming took 4 bases from V and 4 from J, leaving 9 bases between them. The CDR3 spans 13 residues. From germline, CDR1 is LGHDT and CDR2 YNNKEL (reference sequence). CDR3 amino acids: CASSPRVADTQYF. CDR3 nucleotides: TGTGCCAGCAGCCCCCGGGTCGCAGATACGCAGTATTTT.

The V and J genes are TRBV28 and TRBJ1-4; TRBD1 matches 8 bases. This CDR3 is built from 15 residues. J was trimmed by 6 bases and V by 5 bases; bases with no gene match: 8. Germline V gives CDR1 MDHEN, CDR2 SYDVKM. The CDR3 sequence is CASSMQGAGDEKLFF. In nucleotides, the CDR3 is TGTGCCAGCAGTATGCAGGGGGCGGGGGATGAAAAACTGTTTTTT.